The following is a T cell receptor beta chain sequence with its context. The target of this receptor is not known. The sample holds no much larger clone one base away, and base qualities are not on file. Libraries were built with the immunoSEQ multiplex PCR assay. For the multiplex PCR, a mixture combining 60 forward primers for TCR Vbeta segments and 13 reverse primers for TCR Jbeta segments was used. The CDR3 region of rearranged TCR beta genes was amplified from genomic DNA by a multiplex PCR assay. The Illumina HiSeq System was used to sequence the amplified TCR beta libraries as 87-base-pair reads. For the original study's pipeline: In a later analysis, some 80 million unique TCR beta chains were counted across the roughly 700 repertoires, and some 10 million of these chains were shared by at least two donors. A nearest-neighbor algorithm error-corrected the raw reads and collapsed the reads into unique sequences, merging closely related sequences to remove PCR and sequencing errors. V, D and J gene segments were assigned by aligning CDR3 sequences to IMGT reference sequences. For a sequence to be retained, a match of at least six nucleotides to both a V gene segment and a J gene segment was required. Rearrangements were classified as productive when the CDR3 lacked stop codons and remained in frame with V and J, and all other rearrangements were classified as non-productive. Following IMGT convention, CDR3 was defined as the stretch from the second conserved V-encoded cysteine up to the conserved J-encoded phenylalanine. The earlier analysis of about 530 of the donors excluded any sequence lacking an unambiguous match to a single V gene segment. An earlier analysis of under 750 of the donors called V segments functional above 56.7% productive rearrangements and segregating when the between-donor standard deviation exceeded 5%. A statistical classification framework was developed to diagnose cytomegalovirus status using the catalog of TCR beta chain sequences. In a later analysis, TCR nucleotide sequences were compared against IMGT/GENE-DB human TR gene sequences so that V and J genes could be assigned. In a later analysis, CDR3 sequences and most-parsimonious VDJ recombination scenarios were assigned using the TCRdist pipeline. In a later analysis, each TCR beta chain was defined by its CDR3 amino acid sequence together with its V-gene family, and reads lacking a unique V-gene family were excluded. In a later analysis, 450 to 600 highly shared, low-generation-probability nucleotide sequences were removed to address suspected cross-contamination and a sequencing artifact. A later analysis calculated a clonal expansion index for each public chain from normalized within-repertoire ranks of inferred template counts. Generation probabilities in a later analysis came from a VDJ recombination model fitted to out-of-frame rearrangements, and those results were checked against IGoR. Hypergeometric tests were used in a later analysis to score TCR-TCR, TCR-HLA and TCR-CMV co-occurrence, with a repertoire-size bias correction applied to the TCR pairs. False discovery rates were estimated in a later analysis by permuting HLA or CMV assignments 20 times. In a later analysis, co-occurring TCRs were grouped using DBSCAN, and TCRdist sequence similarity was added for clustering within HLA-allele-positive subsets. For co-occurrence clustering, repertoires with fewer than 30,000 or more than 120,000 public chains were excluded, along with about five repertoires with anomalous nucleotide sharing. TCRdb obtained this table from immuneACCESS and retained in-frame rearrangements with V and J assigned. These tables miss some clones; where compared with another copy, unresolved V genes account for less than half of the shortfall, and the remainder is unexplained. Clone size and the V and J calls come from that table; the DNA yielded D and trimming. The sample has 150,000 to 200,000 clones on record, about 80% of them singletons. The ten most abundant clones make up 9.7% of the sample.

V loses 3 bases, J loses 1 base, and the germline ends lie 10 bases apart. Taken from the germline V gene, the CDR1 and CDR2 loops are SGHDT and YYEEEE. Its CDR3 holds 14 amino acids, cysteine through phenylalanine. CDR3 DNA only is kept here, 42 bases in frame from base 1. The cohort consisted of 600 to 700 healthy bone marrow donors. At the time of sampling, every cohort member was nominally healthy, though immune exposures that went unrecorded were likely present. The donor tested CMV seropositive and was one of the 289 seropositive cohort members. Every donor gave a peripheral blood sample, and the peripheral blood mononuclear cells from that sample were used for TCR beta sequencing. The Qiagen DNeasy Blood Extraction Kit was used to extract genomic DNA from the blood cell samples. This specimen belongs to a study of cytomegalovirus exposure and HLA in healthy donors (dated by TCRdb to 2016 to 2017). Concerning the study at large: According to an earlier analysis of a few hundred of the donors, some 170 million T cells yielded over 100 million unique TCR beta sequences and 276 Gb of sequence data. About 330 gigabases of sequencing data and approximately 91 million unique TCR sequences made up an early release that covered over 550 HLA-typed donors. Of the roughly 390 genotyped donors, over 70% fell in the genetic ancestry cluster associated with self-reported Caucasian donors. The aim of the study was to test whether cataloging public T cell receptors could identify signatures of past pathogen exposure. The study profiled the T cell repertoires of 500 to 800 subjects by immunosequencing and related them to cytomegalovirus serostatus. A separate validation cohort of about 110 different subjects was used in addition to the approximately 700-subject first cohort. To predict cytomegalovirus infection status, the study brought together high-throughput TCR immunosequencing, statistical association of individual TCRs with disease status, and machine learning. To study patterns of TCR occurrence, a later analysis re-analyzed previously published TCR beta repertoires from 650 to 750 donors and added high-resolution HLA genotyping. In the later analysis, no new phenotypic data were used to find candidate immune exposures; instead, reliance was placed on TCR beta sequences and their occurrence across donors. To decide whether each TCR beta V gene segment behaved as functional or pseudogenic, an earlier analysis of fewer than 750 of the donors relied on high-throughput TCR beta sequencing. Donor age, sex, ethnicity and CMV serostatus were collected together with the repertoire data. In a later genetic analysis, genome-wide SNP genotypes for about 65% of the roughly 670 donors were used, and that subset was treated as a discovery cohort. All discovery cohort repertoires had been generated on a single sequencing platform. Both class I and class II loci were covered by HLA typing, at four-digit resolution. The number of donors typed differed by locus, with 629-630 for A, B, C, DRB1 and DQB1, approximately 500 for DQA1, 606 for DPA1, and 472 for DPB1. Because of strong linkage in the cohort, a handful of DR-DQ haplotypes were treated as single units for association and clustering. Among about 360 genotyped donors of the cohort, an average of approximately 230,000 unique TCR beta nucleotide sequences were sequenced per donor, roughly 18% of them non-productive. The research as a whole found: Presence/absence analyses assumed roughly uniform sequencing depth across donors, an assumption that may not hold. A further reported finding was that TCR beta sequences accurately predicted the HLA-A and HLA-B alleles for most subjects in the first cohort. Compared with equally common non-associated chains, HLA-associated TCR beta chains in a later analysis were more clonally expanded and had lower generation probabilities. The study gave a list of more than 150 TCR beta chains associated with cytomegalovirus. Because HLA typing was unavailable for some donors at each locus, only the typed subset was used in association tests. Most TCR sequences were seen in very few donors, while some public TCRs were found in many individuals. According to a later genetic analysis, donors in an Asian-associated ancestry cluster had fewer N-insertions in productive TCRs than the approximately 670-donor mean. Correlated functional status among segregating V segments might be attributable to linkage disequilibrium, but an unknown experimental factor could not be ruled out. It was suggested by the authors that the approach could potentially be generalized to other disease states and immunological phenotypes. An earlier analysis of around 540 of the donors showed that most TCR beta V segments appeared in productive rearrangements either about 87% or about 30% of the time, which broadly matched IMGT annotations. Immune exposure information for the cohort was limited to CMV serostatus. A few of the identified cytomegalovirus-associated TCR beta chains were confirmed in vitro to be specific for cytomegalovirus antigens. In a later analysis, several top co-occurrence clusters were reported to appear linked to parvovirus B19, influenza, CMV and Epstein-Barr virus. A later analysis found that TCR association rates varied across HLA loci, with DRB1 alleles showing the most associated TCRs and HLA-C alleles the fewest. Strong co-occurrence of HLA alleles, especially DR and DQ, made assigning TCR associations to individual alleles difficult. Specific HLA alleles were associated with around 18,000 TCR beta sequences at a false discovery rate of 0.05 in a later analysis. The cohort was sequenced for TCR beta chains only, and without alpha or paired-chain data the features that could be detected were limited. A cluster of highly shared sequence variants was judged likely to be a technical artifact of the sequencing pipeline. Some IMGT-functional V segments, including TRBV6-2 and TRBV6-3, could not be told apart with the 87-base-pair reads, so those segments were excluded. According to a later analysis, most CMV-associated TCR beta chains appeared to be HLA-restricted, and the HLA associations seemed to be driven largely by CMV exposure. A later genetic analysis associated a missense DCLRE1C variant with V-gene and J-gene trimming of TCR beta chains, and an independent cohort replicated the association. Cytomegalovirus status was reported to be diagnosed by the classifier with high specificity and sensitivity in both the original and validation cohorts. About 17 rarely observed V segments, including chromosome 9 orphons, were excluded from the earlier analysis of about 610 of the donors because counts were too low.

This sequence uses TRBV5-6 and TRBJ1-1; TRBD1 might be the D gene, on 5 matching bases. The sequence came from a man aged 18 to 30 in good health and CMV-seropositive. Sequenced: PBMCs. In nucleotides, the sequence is TGTGCCAGCAGCTGGGGCGTGGAGAACACTGAAGCTTTCTTT. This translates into CASSWGVENTEAFF. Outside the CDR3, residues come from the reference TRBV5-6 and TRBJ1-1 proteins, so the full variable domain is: DAGVTQSPTHLIKTRGQQVTLRCSPKSGHDTVSWYQQALGQGPQFIFQYYEEEERQRGNFPDRFSGHQFPNYSSELNVNALLLGDSALYLCASSWGVENTEAFFGQGTRLTVV.